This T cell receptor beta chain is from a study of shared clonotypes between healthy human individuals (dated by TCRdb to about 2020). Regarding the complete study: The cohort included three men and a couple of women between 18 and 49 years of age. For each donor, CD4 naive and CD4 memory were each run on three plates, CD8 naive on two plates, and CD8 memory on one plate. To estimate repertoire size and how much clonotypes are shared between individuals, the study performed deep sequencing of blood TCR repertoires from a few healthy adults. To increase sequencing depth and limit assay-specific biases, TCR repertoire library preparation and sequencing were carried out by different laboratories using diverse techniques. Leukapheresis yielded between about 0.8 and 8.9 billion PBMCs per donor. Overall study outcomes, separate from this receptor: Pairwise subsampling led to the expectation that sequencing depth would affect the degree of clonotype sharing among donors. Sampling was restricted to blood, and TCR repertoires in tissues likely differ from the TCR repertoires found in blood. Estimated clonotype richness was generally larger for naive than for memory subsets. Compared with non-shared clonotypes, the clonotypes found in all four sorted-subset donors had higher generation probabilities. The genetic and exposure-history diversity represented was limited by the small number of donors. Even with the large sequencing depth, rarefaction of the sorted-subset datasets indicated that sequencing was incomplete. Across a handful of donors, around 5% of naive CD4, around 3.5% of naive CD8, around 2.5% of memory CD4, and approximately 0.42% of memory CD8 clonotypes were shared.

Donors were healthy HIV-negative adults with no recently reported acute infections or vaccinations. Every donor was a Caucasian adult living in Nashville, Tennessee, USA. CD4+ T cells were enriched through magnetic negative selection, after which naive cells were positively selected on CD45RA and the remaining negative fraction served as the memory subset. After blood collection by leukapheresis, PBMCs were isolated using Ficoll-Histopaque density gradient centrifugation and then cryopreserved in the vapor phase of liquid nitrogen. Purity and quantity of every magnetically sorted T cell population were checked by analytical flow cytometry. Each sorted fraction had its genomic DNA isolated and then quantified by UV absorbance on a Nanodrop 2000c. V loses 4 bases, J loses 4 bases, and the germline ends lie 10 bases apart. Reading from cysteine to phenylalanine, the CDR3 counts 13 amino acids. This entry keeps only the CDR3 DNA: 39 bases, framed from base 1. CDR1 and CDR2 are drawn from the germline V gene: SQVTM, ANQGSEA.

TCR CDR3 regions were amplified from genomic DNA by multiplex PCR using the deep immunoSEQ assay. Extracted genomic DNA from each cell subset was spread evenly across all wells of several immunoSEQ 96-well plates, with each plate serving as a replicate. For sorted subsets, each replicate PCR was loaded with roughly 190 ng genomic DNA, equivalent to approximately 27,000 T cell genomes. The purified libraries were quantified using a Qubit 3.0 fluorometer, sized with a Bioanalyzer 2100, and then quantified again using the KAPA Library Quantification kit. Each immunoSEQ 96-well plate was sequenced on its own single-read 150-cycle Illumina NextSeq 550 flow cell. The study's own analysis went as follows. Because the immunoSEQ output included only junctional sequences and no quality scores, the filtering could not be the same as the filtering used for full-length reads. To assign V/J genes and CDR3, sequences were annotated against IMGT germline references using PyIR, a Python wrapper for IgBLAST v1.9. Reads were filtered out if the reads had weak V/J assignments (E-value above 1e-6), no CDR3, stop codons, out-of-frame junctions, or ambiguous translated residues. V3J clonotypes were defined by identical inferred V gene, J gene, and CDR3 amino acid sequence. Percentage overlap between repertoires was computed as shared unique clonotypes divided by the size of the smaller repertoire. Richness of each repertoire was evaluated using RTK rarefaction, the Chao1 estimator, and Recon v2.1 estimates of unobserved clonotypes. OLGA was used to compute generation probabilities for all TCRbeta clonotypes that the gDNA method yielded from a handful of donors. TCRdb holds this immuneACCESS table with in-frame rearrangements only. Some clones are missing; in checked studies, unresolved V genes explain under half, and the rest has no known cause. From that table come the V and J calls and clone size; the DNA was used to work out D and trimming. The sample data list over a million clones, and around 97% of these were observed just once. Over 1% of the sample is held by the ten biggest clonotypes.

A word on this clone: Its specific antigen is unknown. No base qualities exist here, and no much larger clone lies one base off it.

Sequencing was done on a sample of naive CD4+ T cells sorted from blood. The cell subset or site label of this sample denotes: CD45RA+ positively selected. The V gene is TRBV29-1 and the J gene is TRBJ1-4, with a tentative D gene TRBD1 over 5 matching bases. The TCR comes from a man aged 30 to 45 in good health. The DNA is TGCAGCGTTGGCAGGGTCCTTAATGAAAAACTGTTTTTT. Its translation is CSVGRVLNEKLFF.